The clone carrying this T cell receptor beta chain was recorded once. Libraries were prepared by immunoSEQ multiplex PCR; TCRdb keeps only in-frame clonotypes and omits some of them. Among nearly 70,000 clones, 90% to 95% were seen once, and the ten largest hold around 7.8%. The data stem from a study of blood T cell repertoires in COVID-19. Seattle participants joined during active infection and were tracked over time. Germline V CDR1 and CDR2: MNHEY, SMNVEV (reference sequence). Deletions cut 7 bases from V and 4 bases from J, with 17 bases between. The CDR3 is made up of 15 amino acids. The receptor was isolated from a man aged 35-49 years with COVID-19, enrolled during active disease. Specimen: peripheral blood. The chain combines TRBV27 with TRBJ2-1; weak D call: TRBD1 (7 bases). The CDR3 DNA sequence: TGTGCCAGCACCGCAGGGGGGACGGGATACAATGAGCAGTTCTTC. Translated, it gives CASTAGGTGYNEQFF.